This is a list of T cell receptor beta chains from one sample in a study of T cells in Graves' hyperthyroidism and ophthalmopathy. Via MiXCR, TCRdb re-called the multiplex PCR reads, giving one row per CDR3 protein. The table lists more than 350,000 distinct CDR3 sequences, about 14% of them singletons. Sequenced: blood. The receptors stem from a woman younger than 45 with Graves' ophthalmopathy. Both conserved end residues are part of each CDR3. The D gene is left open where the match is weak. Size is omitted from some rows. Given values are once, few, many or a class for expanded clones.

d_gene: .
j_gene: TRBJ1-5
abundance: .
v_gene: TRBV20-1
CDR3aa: CSVQRPGWGTQPQHF
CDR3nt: TGCAGTGTCCAGAGACCAGGATGGGGGACTCAGCCCCAGCATTTT

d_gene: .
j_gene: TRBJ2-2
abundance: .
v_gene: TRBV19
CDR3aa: CASSNPGPGELFF
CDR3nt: TGTGCCAGTAGTAATCCAGGACCCGGGGAGCTGTTTTTT

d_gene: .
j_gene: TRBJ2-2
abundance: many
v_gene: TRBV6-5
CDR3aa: CASSYSKVSGELFF
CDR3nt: TGTGCCAGCAGTTACTCGAAGGTATCCGGGGAGCTGTTTTTT

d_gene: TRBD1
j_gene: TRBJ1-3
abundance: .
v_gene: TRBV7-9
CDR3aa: CASRPGQGGVGSNTIYF
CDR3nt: TGTGCCAGCAGACCCGGACAGGGTGGAGTGGGTTCAAACACCATATATTTT

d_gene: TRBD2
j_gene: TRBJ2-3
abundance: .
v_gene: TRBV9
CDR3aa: CASSPDGGGRSDTQYF
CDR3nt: TGTGCCAGCAGCCCAGACGGGGGGGGCCGTTCAGATACGCAGTATTTT

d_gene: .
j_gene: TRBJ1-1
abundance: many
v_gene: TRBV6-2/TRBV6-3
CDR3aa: CASSHPADPIEAFF
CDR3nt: TGTGCCAGCAGTCACCCCGCGGACCCCATTGAAGCTTTCTTT

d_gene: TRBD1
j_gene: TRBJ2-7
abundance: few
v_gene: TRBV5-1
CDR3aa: CASRPTGAFSYEQYF
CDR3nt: TGCGCCAGCAGGCCGACAGGGGCCTTCTCCTACGAGCAGTACTTC

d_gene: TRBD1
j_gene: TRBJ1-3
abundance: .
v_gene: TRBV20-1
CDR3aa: CSARGGGQGARSGNTIYF
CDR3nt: TGCAGTGCCCGAGGGGGGGGACAGGGGGCGAGGTCTGGAAACACCATATATTTT

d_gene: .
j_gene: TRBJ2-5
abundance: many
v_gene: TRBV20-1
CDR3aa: CSARPEYQETQYF
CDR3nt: TGCAGTGCTAGGCCGGAATACCAAGAGACCCAGTACTTC

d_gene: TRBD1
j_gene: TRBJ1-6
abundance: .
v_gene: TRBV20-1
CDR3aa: CSASQQGSNSYNSPLHF
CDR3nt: TGCAGTGCTAGTCAACAGGGGTCTAACTCCTATAATTCACCCCTCCACTTT

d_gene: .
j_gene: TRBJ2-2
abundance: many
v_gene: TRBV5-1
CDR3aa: CASTFRGLEELFF
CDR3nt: TGCGCCAGCACATTCAGGGGTCTCGAGGAGCTGTTTTTT

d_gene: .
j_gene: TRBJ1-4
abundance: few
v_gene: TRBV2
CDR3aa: CASSASSLEEKLFF
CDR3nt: TGTGCCAGCAGCGCAAGCAGCCTGGAGGAAAAACTGTTTTTT

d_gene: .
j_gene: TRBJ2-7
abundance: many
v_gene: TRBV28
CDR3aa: CATSRLGGADNSYEQYF
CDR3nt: TGTGCCACCTCTAGGTTGGGTGGGGCAGACAACTCCTACGAGCAGTACTTC

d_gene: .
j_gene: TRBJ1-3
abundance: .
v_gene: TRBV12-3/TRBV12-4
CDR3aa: CASSLARGLSGSTIYF
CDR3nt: TGTGCCAGCAGTTTAGCACGTGGGCTCTCTGGAAGCACCATATATTTT

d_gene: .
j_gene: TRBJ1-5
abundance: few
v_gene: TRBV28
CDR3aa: CASLRGRNQPQHF
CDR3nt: TGTGCCAGCCTTAGGGGTCGGAATCAGCCCCAGCATTTT

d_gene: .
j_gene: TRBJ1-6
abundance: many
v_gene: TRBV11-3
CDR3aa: CASSPQGRGNSPLHF
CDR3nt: TGTGCCAGCAGCCCTCAGGGGAGAGGTAATTCACCCCTCCACTTT

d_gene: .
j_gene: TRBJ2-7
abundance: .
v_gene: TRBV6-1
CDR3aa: CASSTFMVPTGYEQYF
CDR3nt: TGTGCCAGCAGTACCTTTATGGTGCCAACTGGGTACGAGCAGTACTTC

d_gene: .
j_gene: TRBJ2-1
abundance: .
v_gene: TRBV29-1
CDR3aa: CSIAASSYNEQFF
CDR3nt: TGCAGCATAGCAGCAAGCTCCTACAATGAGCAGTTCTTC

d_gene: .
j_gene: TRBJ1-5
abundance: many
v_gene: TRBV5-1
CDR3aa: CASSFGPEDQPQHF
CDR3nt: TGCGCCAGCAGCTTCGGCCCAGAGGATCAGCCCCAGCATTTT

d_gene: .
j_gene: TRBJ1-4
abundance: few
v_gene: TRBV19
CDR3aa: CASSLIRSEKLFF
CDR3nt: TGTGCCAGTAGCTTGATCCGCAGTGAAAAACTGTTTTTT

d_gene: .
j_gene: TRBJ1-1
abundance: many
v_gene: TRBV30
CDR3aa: CALQGLNTEAFF
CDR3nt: TGTGCCTTGCAGGGACTGAACACTGAAGCTTTCTTT

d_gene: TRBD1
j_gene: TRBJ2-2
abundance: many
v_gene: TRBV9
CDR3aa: CASRLSDRSLGGELFF
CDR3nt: TGTGCCAGCAGACTTTCGGACAGGTCTTTGGGCGGGGAGCTGTTTTTT

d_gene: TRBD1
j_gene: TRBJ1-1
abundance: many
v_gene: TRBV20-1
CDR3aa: CSAPNRGNTEAFF
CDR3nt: TGCAGTGCTCCCAACAGGGGGAACACTGAAGCTTTCTTT

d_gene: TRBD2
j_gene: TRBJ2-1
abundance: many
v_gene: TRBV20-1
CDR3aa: CSAIGLAGSYNEQFF
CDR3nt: TGCAGTGCCATAGGCCTAGCGGGCTCCTACAATGAGCAGTTCTTC

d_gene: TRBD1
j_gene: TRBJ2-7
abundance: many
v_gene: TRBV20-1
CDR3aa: CSANIKPGQGVYEQYF
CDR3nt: TGCAGTGCTAACATCAAGCCGGGACAGGGTGTCTACGAGCAGTACTTC

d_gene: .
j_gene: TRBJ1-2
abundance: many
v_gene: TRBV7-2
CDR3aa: CASSRVELNYGYTF
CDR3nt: TGTGCCAGCAGCAGGGTTGAGCTTAACTATGGCTACACCTTC

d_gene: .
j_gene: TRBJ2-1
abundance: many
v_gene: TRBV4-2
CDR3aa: CASSQEERLKGLGDYNEQFF
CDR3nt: TGTGCCAGCAGCCAAGAAGAGAGGTTGAAGGGTTTGGGGGATTACAATGAGCAGTTCTTC

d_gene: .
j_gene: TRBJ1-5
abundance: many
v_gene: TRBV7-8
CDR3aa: CASSPEQGKFNQPQHF
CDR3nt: TGTGCCAGCAGCCCTGAACAGGGAAAGTTCAATCAGCCCCAGCATTTT

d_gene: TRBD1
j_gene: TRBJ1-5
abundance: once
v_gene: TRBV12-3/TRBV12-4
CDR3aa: CASRIGTGYQPQHF
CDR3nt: TGTGCCAGCAGAATCGGGACAGGATATCAGCCCCAGCATTTT

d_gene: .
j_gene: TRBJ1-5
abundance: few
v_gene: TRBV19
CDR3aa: CASSIDPDQPQHF
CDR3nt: TGTGCCAGTAGTATAGATCCCGATCAGCCCCAGCATTTT

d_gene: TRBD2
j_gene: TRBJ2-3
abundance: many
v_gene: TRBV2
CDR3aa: CASSDTSGGPTDTQYF
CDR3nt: TGTGCCAGCAGTGATACTAGCGGGGGACCCACAGATACGCAGTATTTT

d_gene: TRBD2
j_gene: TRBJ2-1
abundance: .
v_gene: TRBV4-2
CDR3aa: CASSPRLAGTNEQFF
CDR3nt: TGTGCCAGCAGCCCCCGACTAGCGGGGACCAATGAGCAGTTCTTC

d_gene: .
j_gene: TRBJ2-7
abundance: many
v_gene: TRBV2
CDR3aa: CASLLDRYEQYF
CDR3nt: TGTGCCAGCCTCCTGGACAGATACGAGCAGTACTTC

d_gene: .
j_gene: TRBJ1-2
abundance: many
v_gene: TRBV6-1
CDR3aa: CASSETALVSYTF
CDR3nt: TGTGCCAGCAGTGAAACGGCACTAGTGAGCTACACCTTC

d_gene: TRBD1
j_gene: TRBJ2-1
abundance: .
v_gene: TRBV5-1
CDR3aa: CASSSGDSTYNEQFF
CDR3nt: TGCGCCAGCAGCTCCGGGGACAGCACCTACAATGAGCAGTTCTTC

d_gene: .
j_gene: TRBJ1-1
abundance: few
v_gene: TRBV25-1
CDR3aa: CASSDLGLAFF
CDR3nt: TGTGCCAGCAGTGATCTAGGGTTGGCTTTCTTT

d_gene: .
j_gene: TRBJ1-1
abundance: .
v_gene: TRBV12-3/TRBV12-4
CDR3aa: CASSLAGRLNTEAFF
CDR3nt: TGTGCCAGCAGTTTGGCTGGACGGTTGAACACTGAAGCTTTCTTT

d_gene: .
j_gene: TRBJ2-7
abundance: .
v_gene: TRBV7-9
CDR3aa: CASSLAGTGLEQYF
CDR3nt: TGTGCCAGCAGCTTAGCGGGGACGGGCCTCGAGCAGTACTTC

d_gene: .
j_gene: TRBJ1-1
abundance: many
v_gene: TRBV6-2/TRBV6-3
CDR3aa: CASREQYTEAFF
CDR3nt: TGTGCCAGCAGGGAACAGTACACTGAAGCTTTCTTT

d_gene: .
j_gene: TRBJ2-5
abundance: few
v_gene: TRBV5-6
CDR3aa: CASSGGAPGPVVATQYF
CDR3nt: TGTGCCAGCAGCGGGGGGGCCCCGGGCCCCGTCGTCGCGACCCAGTACTTC

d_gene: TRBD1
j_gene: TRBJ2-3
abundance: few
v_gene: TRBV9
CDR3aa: CASSVQGEQDTQYF
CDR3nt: TGTGCCAGCAGCGTACAGGGGGAACAAGATACGCAGTATTTT

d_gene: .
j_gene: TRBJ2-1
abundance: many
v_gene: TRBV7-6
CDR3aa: CASSLGQFNEQFF
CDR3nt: TGTGCCAGCAGCTTGGGACAATTTAATGAGCAGTTCTTC

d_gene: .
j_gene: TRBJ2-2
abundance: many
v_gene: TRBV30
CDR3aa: CAWSGNGGTGELFF
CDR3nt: TGTGCCTGGAGTGGAAACGGGGGCACCGGGGAGCTGTTTTTT

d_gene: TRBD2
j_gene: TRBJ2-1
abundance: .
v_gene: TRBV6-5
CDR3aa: CASSFQLAGGHNEQFF
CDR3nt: TGTGCCAGCAGTTTCCAACTAGCGGGGGGCCACAATGAGCAGTTCTTC

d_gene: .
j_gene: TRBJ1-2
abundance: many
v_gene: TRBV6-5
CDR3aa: CASSYMERFDGYTF
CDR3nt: TGTGCCAGCAGTTACATGGAGAGGTTTGATGGCTACACCTTC

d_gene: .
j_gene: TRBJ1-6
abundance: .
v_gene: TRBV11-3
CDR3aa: CASSRMAGRLNSPLHF
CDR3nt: TGTGCCAGCAGTCGGATGGCAGGGCGATTAAATTCACCCCTCCACTTT